A single sample gave rise to the 5 T cell receptor beta chains below, sequenced in a study of T-cell memory formation after mild COVID-19. TCRdb fed the 5' RACE reads into MiXCR, producing one record per CDR3 protein. The sample has about 470,000 distinct CDR3 sequences, 25% seen once. The sample was PBMCs or a T cell subset sorted from them (not recorded which). These receptors originate from an adult woman who had mild COVID-19 (a few samples of this study predate the infection). Cell type and time point are not known.

The CDR3 DNA reads as TGTGCCATCAGTGGGGCTAGCGGGAGCTCCTACGAGCAGTACTTC. Translation gives CAISGASGSSYEQYF. The chain combines TRBV10-3 with TRBJ2-7; TRBD2 matches at 10 bases. The CDR3 is made up of 15 amino acids. Trimming cost V 4 bases and J 0 bases; bases outside gene matches: 3. The germline V gene has CDR1 ENHRY and CDR2 SYGVKD.

This clonotype was seen only a few times. The chain links TRBV29-1 to TRBJ1-2; 9 bases map to TRBD1. The trim removed 1 base at V and 2 bases at J, leaving 5 bases unmatched. Germline V CDR1 and CDR2: SQVTM, ANQGSEA. The CDR3 has 15 residues. The CDR3 nucleotides read TGCAGCGTTGAAGGGCACAGGGGGCAAAACTATGGCTACACCTTC. Its translation is CSVEGHRGQNYGYTF.

The V and J genes are TRBV5-1 and TRBJ2-1, with unresolved D. The CDR3 totals 13 residues. From germline, CDR1 is SGHRS and CDR2 YFSETQ. Trimming took off 4 bases at V and 2 bases at J, with 7 bases between the two ends. The CDR3 spells CASSTSPYNEQFF. CDR3 sequence (DNA): TGCGCCAGCAGCACATCTCCCTACAATGAGCAGTTCTTC. Full variable domain (remainder filled in from reference TRBV5-1 and TRBJ2-1): KAGVTQTPRYLIKTRGQQVTLSCSPISGHRSVSWYQQTPGQGLQFLFEYFSETQRNKGNFPGRFSGRQFSNSRSEMNVSTLELGDSALYLCASSTSPYNEQFFGPGTRLTVL.

Many counts were recorded for this clonotype. This chain connects TRBV7-3 to TRBJ2-1; D unresolved. The length of the CDR3 is 15 residues. V was shortened by 0 bases and J by 9 bases, with 15 bases between the two germline ends. Germline-derived CDR1 and CDR2 are SGHTA and FQGTGA. CDR3 DNA: TGTGCCAGCAGCTTAACGTTAAGTCCCTCGGGTGAGCAGTTCTTC. It specifies CASSLTLSPSGEQFF.

This clonotype has more than one count but fewer than ten. The rearrangement links TRBV12-3 or TRBV12-4 to TRBJ2-1; 11 bases match TRBD2. V was pared by 3 bases and J by 9 bases, with 4 bases of the junction left unmatched. The CDR3 extends over 14 amino acids. For the CDR3, the DNA is TGTGCCAGCAGTTTTCTGACTAGCGGGGTTGAGCAGTTCTTC. It encodes CASSFLTSGVEQFF.